This T cell receptor (beta chain) was identified during a study of T cell responses to AZD1222 COVID-19 vaccine. Study-wide background: Combined were second doses at about 4 or about 12 weeks.

There are a few counts of this clone. Its antigen is undetermined. The study's findings and limits: The sample set comprised mostly white British donors with more females, and clonal diversity was possibly underestimated.

Germline loops: CDR1 LNHNV, CDR2 YYDKDF (reference sequence). Trimming left V 0 bases short and J 7 bases short, with 10 bases between. CDR3 size: 15 residues. The data were produced by immunoSEQ multiplex PCR, yet TCRdb's version contains in-frame clones alone and is incomplete. The sample carries 95,000 to 150,000 clones, roughly 91% recorded once. The material sequenced was peripheral blood, taken on day 0 of AZD1222 vaccination. The gene calls are TRBV15 and TRBJ1-6; D not certain. The source of this sequence is an adult in good health. The CDR3 loop is CATSRDVSPNSPLHF. CDR3 bases: TGTGCCACCAGCAGAGATGTCAGCCCCAATTCACCCCTCCACTTT. The whole variable domain, remainder taken from reference TRBV15 and TRBJ1-6, is DAMVIQNPRYQVTQFGKPVTLSCSQTLNHNVMYWYQQKSSQAPKLLFHYYDKDFNNEADTPDNFQSRRPNTSFCFLDIRSPGLGDTAMYLCATSRDVSPNSPLHFGNGTRLTVT.